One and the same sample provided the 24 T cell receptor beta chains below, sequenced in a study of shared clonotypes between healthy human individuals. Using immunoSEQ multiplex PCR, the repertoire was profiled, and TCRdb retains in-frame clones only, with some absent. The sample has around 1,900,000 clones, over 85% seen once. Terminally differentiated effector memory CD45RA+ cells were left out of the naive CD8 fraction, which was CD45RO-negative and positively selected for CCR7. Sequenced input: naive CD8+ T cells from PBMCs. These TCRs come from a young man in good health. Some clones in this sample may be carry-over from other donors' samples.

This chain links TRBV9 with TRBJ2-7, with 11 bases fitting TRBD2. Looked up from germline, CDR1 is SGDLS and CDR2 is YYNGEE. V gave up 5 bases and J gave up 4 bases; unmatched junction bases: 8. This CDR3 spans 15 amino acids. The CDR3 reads CASSGGSGREYEQYF. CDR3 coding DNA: TGTGCCAGCAGTGGGGGTAGCGGGAGGGAATACGAGCAGTACTTC. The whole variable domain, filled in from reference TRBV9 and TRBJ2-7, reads DSGVTQTPKHLITATGQRVTLRCSPRSGDLSVYWYQQSLDQGLQFLIQYYNGEERAKGNILERFSAQQFPDLHSELNLSSLELGDSALYFCASSGGSGREYEQYFGPGTRLTVT.

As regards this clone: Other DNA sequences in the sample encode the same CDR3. The CDR3 DNA sequence: TGTGCCAGCAGCTTGGGGGCTTACAGCAATCAGCCCCAGCATTTT. As protein: CASSLGAYSNQPQHF. The rearrangement links TRBV5-6 to TRBJ1-5; D call uncertain. CDR3 size: 15 residues. V was shortened by 0 bases and J by 1 base, with 8 bases between the two germline ends. Germline V gene sequence: CDR1 SGHDT, CDR2 YYEEEE.

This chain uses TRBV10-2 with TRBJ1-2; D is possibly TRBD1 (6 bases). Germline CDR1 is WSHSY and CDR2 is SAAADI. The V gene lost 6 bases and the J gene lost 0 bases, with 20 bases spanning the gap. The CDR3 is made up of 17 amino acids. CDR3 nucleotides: TGCGCCAGCAGGAGCAGGACAGATAAACAAGCTAACTATGGCTACACCTTC. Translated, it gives CASRSRTDKQANYGYTF.

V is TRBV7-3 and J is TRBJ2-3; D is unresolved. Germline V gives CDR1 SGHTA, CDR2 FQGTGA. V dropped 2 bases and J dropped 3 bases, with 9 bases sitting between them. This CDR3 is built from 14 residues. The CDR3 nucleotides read TGTGCCAGCAGCTTAGAGGTGGGAACAGATACGCAGTATTTT. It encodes CASSLEVGTDTQYF.

CDR3 residues: CASSLYFGLAGDKGETQYF. For the CDR3, the DNA is TGTGCCAGCAGTTTATATTTTGGGCTAGCGGGAGATAAAGGAGAGACCCAGTACTTC. The rearrangement joins TRBV27 to TRBJ2-5; 10 positions agree with TRBD2. The CDR3 loop spans 19 amino acids. Unmatched junction bases numbered 15, after V lost 1 base and J lost 4 bases. Germline assignment: CDR1 MNHEY and CDR2 SMNVEV (reference sequence).

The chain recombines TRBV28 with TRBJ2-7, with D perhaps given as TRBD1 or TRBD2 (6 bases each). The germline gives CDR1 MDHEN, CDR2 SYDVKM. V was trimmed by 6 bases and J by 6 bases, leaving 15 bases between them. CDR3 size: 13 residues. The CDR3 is CASRNEQGGEQYF. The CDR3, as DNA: TGTGCCAGCAGAAACGAACAGGGAGGCGAGCAGTACTTC.

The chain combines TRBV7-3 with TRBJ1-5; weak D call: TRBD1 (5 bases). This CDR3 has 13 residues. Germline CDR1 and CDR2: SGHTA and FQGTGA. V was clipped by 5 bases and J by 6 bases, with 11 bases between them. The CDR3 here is CASSESGGQPQHF. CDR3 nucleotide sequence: TGTGCCAGCAGCGAGAGCGGGGGTCAGCCCCAGCATTTT.

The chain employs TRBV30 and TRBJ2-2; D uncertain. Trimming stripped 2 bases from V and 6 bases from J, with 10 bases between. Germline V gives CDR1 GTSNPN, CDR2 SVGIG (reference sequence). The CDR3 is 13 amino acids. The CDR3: CAWSLKRSGELFF. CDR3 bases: TGTGCCTGGAGTTTAAAGCGTTCCGGGGAGCTGTTTTTT. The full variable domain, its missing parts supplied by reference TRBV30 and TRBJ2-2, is SQTIHQWPATLVQPVGSPLSLECTVEGTSNPNLYWYRQAAGRGLQLLFYSVGIGQISSEVPQNLSASRPQDRQFILSSKKLLLSDSGFYLCAWSLKRSGELFFGEGSRLTVL.

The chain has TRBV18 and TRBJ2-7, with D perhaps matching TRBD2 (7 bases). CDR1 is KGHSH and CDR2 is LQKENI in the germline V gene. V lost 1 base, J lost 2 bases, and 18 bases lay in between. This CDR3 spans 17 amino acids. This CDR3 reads CASSPRRGGGVAYEQYF. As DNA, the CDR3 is TGTGCCAGCTCACCACGTAGAGGGGGAGGGGTTGCCTACGAGCAGTACTTC. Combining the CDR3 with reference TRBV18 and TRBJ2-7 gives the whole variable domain NAGVMQNPRHLVRRRGQEARLRCSPMKGHSHVYWYRQLPEEGLKFMVYLQKENIIDESGMPKERFSAEFPKEGPSILRIQQVVRGDSAAYFCASSPRRGGGVAYEQYFGPGTRLTVT.

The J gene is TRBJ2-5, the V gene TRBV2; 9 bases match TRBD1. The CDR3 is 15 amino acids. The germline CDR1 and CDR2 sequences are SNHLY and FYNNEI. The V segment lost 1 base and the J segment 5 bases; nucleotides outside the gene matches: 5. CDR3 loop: CASSEGTGVRETQYF. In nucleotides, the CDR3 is TGTGCCAGCAGTGAAGGGACAGGGGTCCGGGAGACCCAGTACTTC. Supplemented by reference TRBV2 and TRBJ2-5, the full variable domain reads EPEVTQTPSHQVTQMGQEVILRCVPISNHLYFYWYRQILGQKVEFLVSFYNNEISEKSEIFDDQFSVERPDGSNFTLKIRSTKLEDSAMYFCASSEGTGVRETQYFGPGTRLLVL.

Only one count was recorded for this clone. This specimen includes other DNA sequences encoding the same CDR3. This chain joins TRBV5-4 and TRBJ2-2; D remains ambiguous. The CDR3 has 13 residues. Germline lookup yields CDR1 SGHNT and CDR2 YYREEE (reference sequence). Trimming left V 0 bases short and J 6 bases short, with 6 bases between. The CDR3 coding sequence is TGTGCCAGCAGCTTGGGGGGTGCCGGGGAGCTGTTTTTT. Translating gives CASSLGGAGELFF.

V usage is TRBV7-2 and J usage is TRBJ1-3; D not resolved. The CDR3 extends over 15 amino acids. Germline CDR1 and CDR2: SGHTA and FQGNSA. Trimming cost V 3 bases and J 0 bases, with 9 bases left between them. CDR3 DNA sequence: TGTGCCAGCAGCTTGGACTCAGACTCTGGAAACACCATATATTTT. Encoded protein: CASSLDSDSGNTIYF.

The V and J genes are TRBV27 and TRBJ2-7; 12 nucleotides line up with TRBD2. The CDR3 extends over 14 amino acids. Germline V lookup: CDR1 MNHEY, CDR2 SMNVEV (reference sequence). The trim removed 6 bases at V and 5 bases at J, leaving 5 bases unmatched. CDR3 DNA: TGTGCCAGCAGCCGCAGGACTAGCGGGGACGAGCAGTACTTC. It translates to CASSRRTSGDEQYF.

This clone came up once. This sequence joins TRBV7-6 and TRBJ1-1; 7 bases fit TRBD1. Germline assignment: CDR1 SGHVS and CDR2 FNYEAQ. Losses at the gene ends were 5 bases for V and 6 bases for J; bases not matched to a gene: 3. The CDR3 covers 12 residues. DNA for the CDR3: TGTGCCAGCAGCGCACAGGGGCCTGAAGCTTTCTTT. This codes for CASSAQGPEAFF.

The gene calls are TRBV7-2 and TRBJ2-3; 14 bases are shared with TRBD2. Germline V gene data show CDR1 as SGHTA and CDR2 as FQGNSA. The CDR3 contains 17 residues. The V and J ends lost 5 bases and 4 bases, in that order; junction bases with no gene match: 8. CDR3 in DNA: TGTGCCAGCAGCCCTAAAGGGGGACTAGCGGGAGCAGATACGCAGTATTTT. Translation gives CASSPKGGLAGADTQYF.

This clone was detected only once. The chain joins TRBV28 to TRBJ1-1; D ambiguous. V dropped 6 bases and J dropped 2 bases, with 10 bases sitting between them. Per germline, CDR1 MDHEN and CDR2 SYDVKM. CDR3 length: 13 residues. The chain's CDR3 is CASRGSLNTEAFF. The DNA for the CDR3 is TGTGCCAGCAGGGGCAGCTTAAACACTGAAGCTTTCTTT. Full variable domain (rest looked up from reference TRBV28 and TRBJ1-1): DVKVTQSSRYLVKRTGEKVFLECVQDMDHENMFWYRQDPGLGLRLIYFSYDVKMKEKGDIPEGYSVSREKKERFSLILESASTNQTSMYLCASRGSLNTEAFFGQGTRLTVV.

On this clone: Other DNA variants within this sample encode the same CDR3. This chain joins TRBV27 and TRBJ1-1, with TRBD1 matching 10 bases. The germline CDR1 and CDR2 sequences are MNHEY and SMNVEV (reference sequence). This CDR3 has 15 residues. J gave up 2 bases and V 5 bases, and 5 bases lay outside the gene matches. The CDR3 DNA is TGTGCCAGCAGTCTCTGGACAGGGGGAAACACTGAAGCTTTCTTT. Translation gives CASSLWTGGNTEAFF.

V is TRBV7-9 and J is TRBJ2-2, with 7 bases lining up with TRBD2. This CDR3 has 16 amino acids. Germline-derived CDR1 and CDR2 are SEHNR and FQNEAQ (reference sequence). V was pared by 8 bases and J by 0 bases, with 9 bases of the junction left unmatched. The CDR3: CASAWGGRSNTGELFF. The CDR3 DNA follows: TGTGCCAGCGCCTGGGGGGGACGCTCGAACACCGGGGAGCTGTTTTTT.

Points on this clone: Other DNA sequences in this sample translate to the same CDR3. The CDR3 DNA sequence: TGTGCCAGCAGCGTAGGATCAGGGATCGAGACCCAGTACTTC. Protein: CASSVGSGIETQYF. The gene calls are TRBV9 and TRBJ2-5; D is perhaps TRBD1 (5 bases). The CDR3 is made up of 14 amino acids. Trimming removed 0 bases from V and 5 bases from J, with 11 bases in between. CDR1 and CDR2 from the germline V gene are SGDLS and YYNGEE.

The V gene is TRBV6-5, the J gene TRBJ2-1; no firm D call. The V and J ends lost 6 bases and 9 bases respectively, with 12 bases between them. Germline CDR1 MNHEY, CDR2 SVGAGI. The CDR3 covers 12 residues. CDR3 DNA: TGTGCCAGCAGCCCTCGGGTAGGTGAGCAGTTCTTC. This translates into CASSPRVGEQFF.

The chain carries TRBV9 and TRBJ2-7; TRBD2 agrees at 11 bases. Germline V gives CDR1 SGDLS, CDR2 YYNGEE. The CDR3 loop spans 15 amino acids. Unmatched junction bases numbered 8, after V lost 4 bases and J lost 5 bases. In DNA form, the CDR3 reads TGTGCCAGCAGCCTCACTAGCGGGAGTATCCACGAGCAGTACTTC. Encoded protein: CASSLTSGSIHEQYF.

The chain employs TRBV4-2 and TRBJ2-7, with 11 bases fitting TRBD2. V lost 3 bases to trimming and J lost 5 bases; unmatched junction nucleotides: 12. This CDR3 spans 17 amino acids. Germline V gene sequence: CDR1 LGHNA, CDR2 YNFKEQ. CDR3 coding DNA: TGTGCCAGCAGCCACTTAGCGGGAGGGCCATTAAACAACGAGCAGTACTTC. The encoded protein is CASSHLAGGPLNNEQYF.

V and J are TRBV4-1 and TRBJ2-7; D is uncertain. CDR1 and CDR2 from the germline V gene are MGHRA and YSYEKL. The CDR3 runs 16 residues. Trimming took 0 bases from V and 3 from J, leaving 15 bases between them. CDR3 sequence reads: CASSQDRRRLNYEQYF. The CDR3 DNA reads TGCGCCAGCAGCCAAGATCGAAGGCGCCTTAACTACGAGCAGTACTTC.

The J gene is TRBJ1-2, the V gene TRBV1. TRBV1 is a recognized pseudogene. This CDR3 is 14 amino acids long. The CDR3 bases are TGCACCAGCAGCCCCAACGGGGAGTACTATGGCTACACCTTC. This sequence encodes CTSSPNGEYYGYTF.